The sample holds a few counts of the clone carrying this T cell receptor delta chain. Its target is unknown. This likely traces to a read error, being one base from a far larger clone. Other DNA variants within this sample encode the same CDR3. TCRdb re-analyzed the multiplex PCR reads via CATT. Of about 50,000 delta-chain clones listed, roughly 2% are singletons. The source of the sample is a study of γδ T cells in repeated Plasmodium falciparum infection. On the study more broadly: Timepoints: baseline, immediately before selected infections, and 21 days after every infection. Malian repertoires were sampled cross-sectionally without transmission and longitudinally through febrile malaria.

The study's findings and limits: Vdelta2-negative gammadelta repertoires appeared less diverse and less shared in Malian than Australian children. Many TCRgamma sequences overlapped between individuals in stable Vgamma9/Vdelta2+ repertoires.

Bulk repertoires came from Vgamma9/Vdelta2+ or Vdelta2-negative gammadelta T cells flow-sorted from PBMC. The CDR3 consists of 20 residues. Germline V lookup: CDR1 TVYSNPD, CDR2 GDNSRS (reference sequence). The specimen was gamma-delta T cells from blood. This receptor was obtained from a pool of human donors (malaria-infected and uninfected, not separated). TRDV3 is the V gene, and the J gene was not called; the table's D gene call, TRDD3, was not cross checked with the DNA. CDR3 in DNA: TGTGCCTCTAGCCCTTCCTACGATACGTTTACTGGGGGATACACCGATAAACTCATCTTC. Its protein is CASSPSYDTFTGGYTDKLIF.